Listed below are T cell receptor beta chains from one sample, sequenced in a study of blood T cell repertoires in COVID-19. Assay used: immunoSEQ multiplex PCR; TCRdb lists only in-frame clones, some missing. The sample holds 260,000 or so clones, about nine tenths seen once. Sequenced: PBMCs or T cells enriched from blood (not recorded which). These receptors were taken from a young woman with acute COVID-19. The CDR3 runs from the conserved cysteine through the conserved F or W. D genes are given only for firm matches. A row's size may be missing; if present it is once, few, many or a size class.

cdr3_aa cdr3_nt j_call clone_size d_call v_call
CASSWPRDRATDTQYF TGTGCCAGCAGCTGGCCCCGGGACAGAGCCACAGATACGCAGTATTTT TRBJ2-3 . TRBD1 TRBV7-9
CARLDRVGANTEAFF TGTGCCAGGCTTGACAGGGTAGGGGCGAACACTGAAGCTTTCTTT TRBJ1-1 . TRBD1 TRBV11-3
CASSDRTGANEKLFF TGTGCCAGCAGTGATCGGACAGGTGCTAATGAAAAACTGTTTTTT TRBJ1-4 . TRBD1 TRBV6-1
CASSFSEYEQYF TGCGCCAGCAGCTTTAGCGAGTACGAGCAGTACTTC TRBJ2-7 . . TRBV5-1
CASSLQGYYGYTF TGTGCCAGCAGCCTACAGGGGTACTATGGCTACACCTTC TRBJ1-2 . TRBD1 TRBV7-9
CASSERQGWFQPQHF TGTGCCAGCAGTGAAAGGCAGGGATGGTTTCAGCCCCAGCATTTT TRBJ1-5 . . TRBV6-1
CASSFTAYEQYF TGTGCCAGCAGCTTTACTGCCTACGAGCAGTACTTC TRBJ2-7 few . TRBV7-9
CASSPGTGGSLHF TGTGCCAGCAGCCCCGGGACAGGGGGGTCCCTCCACTTT TRBJ1-6 . TRBD1 TRBV7-8
CATLPQGGTEAFF TGCGCCACCCTCCCACAGGGGGGGACTGAAGCTTTCTTT TRBJ1-1 . TRBD1 TRBV10-2
CASGSHLRFGTDYEQYF TGTGCTAGTGGTTCTCACCTCCGTTTCGGGACAGACTACGAGCAGTACTTC TRBJ2-7 . TRBD1 TRBV12-5
CATSDRTNQPQHF TGTGCCACCAGTGACAGAACCAATCAGCCCCAGCATTTT TRBJ1-5 . . TRBV24-1
CASSPQTTSGKLFF TGTGCCAGCAGTCCCCAGACTACGTCGGGAAAACTGTTTTTT TRBJ1-4 few . TRBV27
CASTPTRSETQYF TGTGCCAGCACCCCGACTAGAAGTGAGACCCAGTACTTC TRBJ2-5 . . TRBV2
CASSLVTGEAFF TGCGCCAGCAGCTTGGTAACCGGTGAAGCTTTCTTT TRBJ1-1 . . TRBV5-1
CASSLNAGGLETQYF TGTGCCAGCAGCCTCAACGCGGGGGGCTTGGAGACCCAGTACTTC TRBJ2-5 . TRBD2 TRBV3-1/TRBV3-2
CASSSGATNTEAFF TGTGCCAGCAGTTCAGGGGCTACCAACACTGAAGCTTTCTTT TRBJ1-1 . . TRBV5-5
CASRGTGDTGELFF TGTGCCTCAAGAGGGACAGGGGACACCGGGGAGCTGTTTTTT TRBJ2-2 . TRBD1 TRBV10-3
CASGGHFTDTQYF TGTGCCAGCGGGGGACACTTCACAGATACGCAGTATTTT TRBJ2-3 . . TRBV7-2
CASSIRQGRETQYF TGCGCCAGCAGCATCCGGCAGGGGCGGGAGACCCAGTACTTC TRBJ2-5 . . TRBV4-1
CASSAVWGQGNGSPLHF TGTGCCAGCAGCGCCGTCTGGGGACAGGGGAACGGGTCACCCCTCCACTTT TRBJ1-6 . TRBD1 TRBV7-9
CASTPRERGTEAFF TGTGCCAGTACCCCCCGGGAGAGGGGAACTGAAGCTTTCTTT TRBJ1-1 . . TRBV19
CASSLGDNEQFF TGCGCCAGCAGCTTGGGAGACAATGAGCAGTTCTTC TRBJ2-1 . . TRBV5-1
CASSLEAGSPKGYTF TGTGCCAGCAGCTTGGAGGCAGGCAGCCCCAAAGGCTACACCTTC TRBJ1-2 . . TRBV5-6
CASSEFRGNEQFF TGTGCCAGCAGTGAATTCAGGGGAAATGAGCAGTTCTTC TRBJ2-1 . . TRBV25-1
CAISEKDGSYEQYF TGTGCCATCAGCGAAAAGGACGGGAGCTACGAGCAGTACTTC TRBJ2-7 . . TRBV10-3
CASSYSIGTEAFF TGTGCCAGCAGTTACTCTATCGGCACTGAAGCTTTCTTT TRBJ1-1 . . TRBV6-6
CASSLVGIGTGELFF TGTGCCAGCAGCTTGGTCGGGATTGGAACCGGGGAGCTGTTTTTT TRBJ2-2 . . TRBV5-4
CSAGGGQEAFF TGCAGTGCAGGAGGGGGCCAGGAAGCTTTCTTT TRBJ1-1 . TRBD1 TRBV20-1
CASSPPGGFQETQYF TGTGCCAGCAGTCCCCCAGGGGGGTTCCAAGAGACCCAGTACTTC TRBJ2-5 few . TRBV6-5
CASAEQGQNEKLFF TGTGCCAGTGCCGAACAGGGGCAGAATGAAAAACTGTTTTTT TRBJ1-4 . TRBD1 TRBV19
CASSKDRVPPGVYEQYF TGTGCCAGCAGCAAAGATCGGGTCCCCCCCGGCGTATACGAGCAGTACTTC TRBJ2-7 . . TRBV21-1
CASSPPARGLNEQFF TGTGCCAGCAGCCCCCCGGCTAGAGGGCTCAATGAGCAGTTCTTC TRBJ2-1 . . TRBV6-5
CASSSKGALGETQYF TGTGCCAGCAGCTCTAAGGGGGCATTAGGAGAGACCCAGTACTTC TRBJ2-5 . TRBD1 TRBV7-9
CASSYSNSRAYEQYF TGTGCCAGCAGTTACTCGAATTCCAGGGCCTACGAGCAGTACTTC TRBJ2-7 . . TRBV6-5
CASSIDSGNEQFF TGTGCCAGTAGTATAGATTCAGGCAATGAGCAGTTCTTC TRBJ2-1 . . TRBV19
CASSQDGTVNTGELFF TGTGCCAGCAGCCAAGATGGGACAGTCAACACCGGGGAGCTGTTTTTT TRBJ2-2 . TRBD1 TRBV4-2
CASGASGQPQHF TGTGCTAGTGGTGCCTCGGGTCAGCCCCAGCATTTT TRBJ1-5 once . TRBV12-5
CASSLDRGNSPLHF TGTGCCAGCTCCCTAGACAGGGGCAATTCACCCCTCCACTTT TRBJ1-6 . TRBD1 TRBV18
CASSPRALGPIMPQHF TGTGCCAGCAGCCCCAGAGCCCTAGGCCCAATCATGCCCCAGCATTTT TRBJ1-5 few . TRBV7-8
CASGDYWRDEQFF TGTGCCAGCGGGGACTATTGGCGTGATGAGCAGTTCTTC TRBJ2-1 . TRBD2 TRBV5-4
CASSSGTGPYGYTF TGTGCCAGCAGCTCCGGGACAGGGCCCTATGGCTACACCTTC TRBJ1-2 . TRBD1 TRBV14
CATSERNTGELFF TGTGCCACCAGTGAGAGGAACACCGGGGAGCTGTTTTTT TRBJ2-2 once . TRBV24-1
CASSLSSGEPFNEQFF TGTGCCAGCAGCTTAAGTAGCGGGGAACCGTTTAATGAGCAGTTCTTC TRBJ2-1 . TRBD2 TRBV11-3
CASSQLTGSYNEQFF TGCGCCAGCAGCCAACTGACAGGGTCCTACAATGAGCAGTTCTTC TRBJ2-1 . TRBD1 TRBV4-3
CASSLTGEIGTDTQYF TGTGCCAGCAGCTTGACAGGGGAGATAGGAACAGATACGCAGTATTTT TRBJ2-3 . TRBD1 TRBV7-8
CASSQSETGGYEQYF TGCGCCAGCAGCCAATCAGAGACAGGGGGCTACGAGCAGTACTTC TRBJ2-7 . TRBD1 TRBV4-1
CASSLAVSSYNEQFF TGTGCCAGCAGCTTGGCGGTTAGCTCCTACAATGAGCAGTTCTTC TRBJ2-1 few . TRBV7-2
CASSPLQSGGSPAGEQFF TGTGCCAGCAGCCCTTTGCAGAGCGGGGGCTCCCCGGCCGGTGAGCAGTTCTTC TRBJ2-1 . TRBD2 TRBV3-1/TRBV3-2
CASSGTGMYGYTF TGTGCCAGCAGTGGGACAGGAATGTATGGCTACACCTTC TRBJ1-2 . TRBD1 TRBV25-1